This T cell receptor (beta chain) was observed in a study of beta chain features in type 1 diabetes. cDNA synthesis used the whole RNA isolate, giving expressed TCRB sequences. Clones were sequenced by immunoSEQ multiplex PCR, and TCRdb holds only the in-frame ones, with some missing. The sample holds roughly 24,000 clones, around 63% seen once. V lost 1 base and J 0 bases, leaving 5 bases between the germline ends. This CDR3 is built from 13 residues. Germline CDR1 SGHRS, CDR2 YFSETQ. Overall study findings and caveats: Type 1 diabetes patients had TCRB CDR3s that were shorter (moderately but significantly so) in all four CD4+ subsets. Compared with healthy donors, patients appeared to share more similar naive, central memory and regulatory TCRB repertoires.

Sorting produced populations that all topped 95% purity. As to this clone: Its target is unknown.

V usage is TRBV5-1 and J usage is TRBJ2-7; maybe TRBD1 (5 bases). The TCR was taken from a man younger than 30 with type 1 diabetes. Sequencing was done on a sample of Tregs from blood. The DNA for the CDR3 is TGCGCCAGCAGCTTGACAGGCTCCTACGAGCAGTACTTC. It specifies CASSLTGSYEQYF.